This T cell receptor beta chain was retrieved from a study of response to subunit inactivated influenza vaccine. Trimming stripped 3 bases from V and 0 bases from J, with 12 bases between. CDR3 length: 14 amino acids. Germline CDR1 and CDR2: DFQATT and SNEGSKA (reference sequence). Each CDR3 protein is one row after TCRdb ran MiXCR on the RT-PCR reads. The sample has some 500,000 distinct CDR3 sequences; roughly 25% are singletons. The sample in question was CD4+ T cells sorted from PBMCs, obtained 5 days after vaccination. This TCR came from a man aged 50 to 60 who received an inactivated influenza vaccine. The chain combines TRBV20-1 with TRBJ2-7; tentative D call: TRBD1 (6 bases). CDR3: CSASFQGRSYEQYF. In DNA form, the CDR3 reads TGCAGTGCTAGTTTCCAGGGGCGCTCCTACGAGCAGTACTTC.